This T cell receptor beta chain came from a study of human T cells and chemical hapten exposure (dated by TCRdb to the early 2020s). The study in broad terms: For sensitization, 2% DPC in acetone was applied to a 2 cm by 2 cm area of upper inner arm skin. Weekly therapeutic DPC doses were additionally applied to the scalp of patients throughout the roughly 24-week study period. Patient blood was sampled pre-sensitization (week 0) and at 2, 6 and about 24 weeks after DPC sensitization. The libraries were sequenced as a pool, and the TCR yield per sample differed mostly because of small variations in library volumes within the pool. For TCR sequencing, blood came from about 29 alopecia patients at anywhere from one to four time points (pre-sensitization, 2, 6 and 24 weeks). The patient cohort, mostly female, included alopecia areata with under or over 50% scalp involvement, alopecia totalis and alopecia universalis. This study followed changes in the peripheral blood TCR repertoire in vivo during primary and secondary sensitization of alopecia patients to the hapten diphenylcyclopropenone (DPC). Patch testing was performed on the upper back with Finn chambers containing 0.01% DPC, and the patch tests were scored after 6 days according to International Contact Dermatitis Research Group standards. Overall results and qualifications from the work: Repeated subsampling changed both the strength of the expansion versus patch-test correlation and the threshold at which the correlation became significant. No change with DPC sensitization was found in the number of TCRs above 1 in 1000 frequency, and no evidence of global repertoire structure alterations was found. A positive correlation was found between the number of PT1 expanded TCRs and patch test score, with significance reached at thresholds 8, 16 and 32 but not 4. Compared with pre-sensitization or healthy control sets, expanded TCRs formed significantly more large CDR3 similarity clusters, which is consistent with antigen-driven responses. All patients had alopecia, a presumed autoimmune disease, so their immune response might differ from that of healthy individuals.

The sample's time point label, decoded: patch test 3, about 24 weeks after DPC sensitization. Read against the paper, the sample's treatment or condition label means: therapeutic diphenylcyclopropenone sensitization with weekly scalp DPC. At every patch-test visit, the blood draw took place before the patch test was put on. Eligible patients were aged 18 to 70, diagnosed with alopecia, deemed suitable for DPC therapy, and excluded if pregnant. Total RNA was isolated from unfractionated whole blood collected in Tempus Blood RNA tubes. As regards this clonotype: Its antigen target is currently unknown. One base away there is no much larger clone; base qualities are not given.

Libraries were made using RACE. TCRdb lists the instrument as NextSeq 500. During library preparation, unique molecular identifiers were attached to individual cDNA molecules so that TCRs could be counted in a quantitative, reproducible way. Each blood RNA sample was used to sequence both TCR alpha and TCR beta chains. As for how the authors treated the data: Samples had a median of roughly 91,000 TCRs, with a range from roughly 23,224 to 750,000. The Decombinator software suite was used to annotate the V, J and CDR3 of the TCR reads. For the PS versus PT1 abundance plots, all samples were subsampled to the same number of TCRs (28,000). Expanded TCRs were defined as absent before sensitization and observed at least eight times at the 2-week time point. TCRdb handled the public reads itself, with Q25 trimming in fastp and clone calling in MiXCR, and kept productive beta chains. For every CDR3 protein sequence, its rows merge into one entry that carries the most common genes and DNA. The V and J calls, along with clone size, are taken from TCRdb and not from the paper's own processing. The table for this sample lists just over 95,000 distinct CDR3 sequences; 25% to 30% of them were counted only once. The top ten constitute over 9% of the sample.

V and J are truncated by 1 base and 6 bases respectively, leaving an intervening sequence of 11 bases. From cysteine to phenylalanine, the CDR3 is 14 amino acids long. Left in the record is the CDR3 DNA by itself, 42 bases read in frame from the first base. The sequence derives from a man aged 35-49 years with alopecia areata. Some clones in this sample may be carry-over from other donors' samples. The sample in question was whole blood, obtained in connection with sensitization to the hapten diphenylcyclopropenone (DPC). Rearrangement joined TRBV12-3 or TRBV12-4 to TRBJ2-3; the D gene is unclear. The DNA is TGTGCCAGCAGTTTAGGAGGCCTCAGGGATACGCAGTATTTT. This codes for CASSLGGLRDTQYF.